This T cell receptor (beta chain) was found in a study of shared clonotypes between healthy human individuals. Sequencing was performed with immunoSEQ multiplex PCR; in TCRdb, only in-frame clones are kept and a portion is missing. This sample has about 990,000 clones, with around 78% found just once. Germline V gene lookup returns CDR1 DFQATT and CDR2 SNEGSKA (reference sequence). Between the trimmed V and J ends, which lost 4 bases and 11 bases, there was a span of 14 bases. The CDR3 extends over 11 amino acids. There are many counts of this clone. This TCR was sampled from a man between 18 and 29 years old in good health. Some clones in this sample may be carry-over from other donors' samples. The specimen sequenced was memory CD4+ T cells from PBMCs. Subset in this sample: CD45RA-negative fraction. The genes are TRBV20-1 and TRBJ1-1, with D uncertain. CDR3 in DNA: TGCAGTGCTAAGGGAGGCCCTTGGGCTTTCTTT. It encodes CSAKGGPWAFF.